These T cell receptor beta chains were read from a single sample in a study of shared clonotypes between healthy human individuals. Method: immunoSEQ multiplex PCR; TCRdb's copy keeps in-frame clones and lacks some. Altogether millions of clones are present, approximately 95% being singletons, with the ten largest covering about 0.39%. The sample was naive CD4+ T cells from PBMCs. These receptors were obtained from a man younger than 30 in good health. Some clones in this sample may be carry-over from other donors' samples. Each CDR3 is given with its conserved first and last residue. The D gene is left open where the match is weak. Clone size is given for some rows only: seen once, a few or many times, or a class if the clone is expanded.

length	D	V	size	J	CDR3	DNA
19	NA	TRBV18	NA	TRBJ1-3	CASSPLPIPGFSSGNTIYF	TGTGCCAGCTCACCACTTCCAATTCCGGGGTTCAGCTCTGGAAACACCATATATTTT
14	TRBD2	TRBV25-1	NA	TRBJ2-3	CASSSGGSTDTQYF	TGTGCCAGCAGTAGCGGGGGGAGCACAGATACGCAGTATTTT
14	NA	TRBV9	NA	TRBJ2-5	CASSPRLGGETQYF	TGTGCCAGCAGCCCTCGACTGGGGGGCGAGACCCAGTACTTC
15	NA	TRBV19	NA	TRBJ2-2	CASSGGSGNTGELFF	TGTGCCAGTAGTGGGGGCAGCGGAAACACCGGGGAGCTGTTTTTT
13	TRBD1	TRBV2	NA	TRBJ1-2	CASSLQGAQGYTF	TGTGCCAGCAGTCTACAGGGGGCGCAGGGCTACACCTTC
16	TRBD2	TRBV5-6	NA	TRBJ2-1	CASSLAGGLLYNEQFF	TGTGCCAGCAGCTTAGCGGGAGGCCTCTTATACAATGAGCAGTTCTTC
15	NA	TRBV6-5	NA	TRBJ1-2	CASSYSIAGPYGYTF	TGTGCCAGCAGTTACTCGATAGCAGGGCCCTATGGCTACACCTTC
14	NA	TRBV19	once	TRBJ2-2	CASRLGANTGELFF	TGTGCCAGCAGGTTGGGGGCGAACACCGGGGAGCTGTTTTTT
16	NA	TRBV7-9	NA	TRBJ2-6	CASSLGAGSGANVLTF	TGTGCCAGCAGCTTAGGTGCAGGCTCTGGGGCCAACGTCCTGACTTTC
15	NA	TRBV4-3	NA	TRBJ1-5	CASSQDVNRNQPQHF	TGCGCCAGCAGCCAAGATGTAAACCGCAATCAGCCCCAGCATTTT
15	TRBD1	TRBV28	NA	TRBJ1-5	CASRRQGASNQPQHF	TGTGCCAGCAGACGACAGGGAGCGAGCAATCAGCCCCAGCATTTT
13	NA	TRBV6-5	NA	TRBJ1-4	CASGSATNEKLFF	TGTGCCAGCGGAAGTGCAACTAATGAAAAACTGTTTTTT
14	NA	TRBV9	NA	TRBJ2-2	CASSLQQYTGELFF	TGTGCCAGCAGCTTGCAGCAGTACACCGGGGAGCTGTTTTTT
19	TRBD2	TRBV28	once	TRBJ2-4	CASSGRTSGRVLAKNIQYF	TGTGCCAGCAGTGGAAGGACTAGCGGGAGGGTTCTAGCCAAAAACATTCAGTACTTC
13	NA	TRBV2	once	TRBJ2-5	CASSDIRKETQYF	TGTGCCAGCAGTGATATACGGAAAGAGACCCAGTACTTC
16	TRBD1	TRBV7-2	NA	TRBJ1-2	CASSAPSNRGLRGYTF	TGTGCCAGCAGCGCCCCATCGAACAGGGGGCTAAGGGGCTACACCTTC
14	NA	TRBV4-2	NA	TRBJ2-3	CASSHPTATDTQYF	TGTGCCAGCAGCCACCCGACAGCCACAGATACGCAGTATTTT
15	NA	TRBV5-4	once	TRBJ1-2	CASSLGTGLDYGYTF	TGTGCCAGCAGCTTGGGTACAGGGCTTGATTATGGCTACACCTTC
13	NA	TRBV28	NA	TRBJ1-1	CASRGGLKTEAFF	TGTGCCAGCAGGGGGGGCTTGAAGACTGAAGCTTTCTTT
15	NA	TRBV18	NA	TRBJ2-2	CASSHGLPGTGELFF	TGTGCCAGCTCCCACGGACTCCCGGGGACCGGGGAGCTGTTTTTT
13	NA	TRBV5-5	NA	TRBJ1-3	CASRRMLGNTIYF	TGTGCCAGCCGTAGGATGCTCGGAAACACCATATATTTT
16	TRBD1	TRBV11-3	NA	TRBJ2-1	CASSLEPGQFINEQFF	TGTGCCAGCAGCTTAGAACCGGGACAGTTTATCAATGAGCAGTTCTTC
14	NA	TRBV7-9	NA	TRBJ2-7	CASSLSVRTYEQYF	TGTGCCAGCAGCTTATCCGTCCGAACCTACGAGCAGTACTTC
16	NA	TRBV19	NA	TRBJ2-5	CASSIRPGRDVETQYF	TGTGCCAGTAGTATCCGTCCGGGACGGGATGTAGAGACCCAGTACTTC
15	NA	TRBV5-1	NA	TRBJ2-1	CASSVTGVSGNEQFF	TGCGCCAGCAGCGTAACGGGGGTCTCCGGCAATGAGCAGTTCTTC
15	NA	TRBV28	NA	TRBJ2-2	CASSVLGGGTGELFF	TGTGCCAGCAGTGTCCTTGGCGGAGGCACCGGGGAGCTGTTTTTT
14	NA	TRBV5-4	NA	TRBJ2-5	CASSTGRAQETQYF	TGTGCCAGCAGCACGGGACGGGCCCAAGAGACCCAGTACTTC
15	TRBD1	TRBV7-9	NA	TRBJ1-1	CASKRQGQGRAEAFF	TGTGCCAGCAAACGCCAGGGACAGGGAAGGGCTGAAGCTTTCTTT